These 20 T cell receptor beta chains share one sample of origin, sequenced in a study of preoperative IRX-2 immunotherapy in early breast cancer. Clones were read by immunoSEQ multiplex PCR, and TCRdb kept only the in-frame ones, dropping some. The table includes around 34,000 clones, about 95% detected once. Treatment indicated: preoperative locoregional IRX-2 cytokine immunotherapy. Sample collection was performed from a patient treated with IRX-2 immunotherapy. These receptors were collected from a human donor with breast cancer.

The rearrangement links TRBV6-5 to TRBJ1-1; D perhaps matches TRBD1 (6 bases). V lost 0 bases and J 4 bases, leaving 12 bases between the germline ends. This CDR3 region has 15 residues. Germline V lookup: CDR1 MNHEY, CDR2 SVGAGI. CDR3 coding DNA: TGTGCCAGCAGTTACTCAGGGGGGGCAGGCACTGAAGCTTTCTTT. Protein: CASSYSGGAGTEAFF.

The J gene is TRBJ2-7, the V gene TRBV6-5, with D unclear. This CDR3 region has 13 residues. Germline values: CDR1 MNHEY, CDR2 SVGAGI. The V end lost 2 bases, the J end lost 12 bases, and 17 bases lay between the germline ends. CDR3 sequence reads: CASSYAEKGWGYF. The DNA for the CDR3 is TGTGCCAGCAGTTACGCGGAGAAGGGCTGGGGGTACTTC.

This chain links TRBV7-8 with TRBJ1-5; no firm D call. This CDR3 spans 14 amino acids. The germline V gene encodes CDR1 SGHVS and CDR2 FQNEAQ. Trimming removed 1 base at V and 4 bases at J, with 8 bases between. In nucleotides, the CDR3 is TGTGCCAGCAGCTTAGATGGGGTTAATCAGCCCCAGCATTTT. This gives the protein CASSLDGVNQPQHF.

This clone was observed a single time. This chain joins TRBV23-1 and TRBJ2-5; a possible D gene is TRBD1 (6 bases). TRBV23-1 is placed among ORFs of uncertain function. V lost 8 bases and J lost 5, with 18 bases in between. CDR3 length equals 14 residues. The CDR3, as DNA: TGCGCCAGCCTACAGGAAGGGGGTGGGGAGACCCAGTACTTC. Translation gives CASLQEGGGETQYF.

The J gene is TRBJ2-1, the V gene TRBV18; D unclear. The CDR3 runs to 15 residues. V lost 1 base and J lost 6, with 13 bases in between. From germline, CDR1 is KGHSH and CDR2 LQKENI. This chain's CDR3 is CASSPQNRVGNEQFF. The CDR3 region has the DNA TGTGCCAGCTCACCACAAAATAGGGTAGGCAATGAGCAGTTCTTC.

The chain recombines TRBV19 with TRBJ2-7, with D perhaps TRBD2 (6 bases). Deletions cut 5 bases from V and 5 bases from J, with 13 bases between. Germline loops: CDR1 LNHDA, CDR2 SQIVND (reference sequence). This CDR3 has 13 residues. CDR3 DNA sequence: TGTGCCAGTAGTCGTGGACTAATCAACGAGCAGTACTTC. This codes for CASSRGLINEQYF.

This rearrangement joins TRBV10-3 to TRBJ2-2; D assignment may be TRBD1 or TRBD2 (6 bases each). Germline values: CDR1 ENHRY, CDR2 SYGVKD. V was pared by 3 bases and J by 4 bases, with 15 bases between. The CDR3 is 16 residues long. The DNA for the CDR3 is TGTGCCATCAGTGATGTGAGGGGGGTCGGCACCGGGGAGCTGTTTTTT. Protein product: CAISDVRGVGTGELFF.

The CDR3 is CASSPGTGYGETQYF. For the CDR3, the DNA is TGTGCCAGCAGTCCGGGTACAGGGTACGGAGAGACCCAGTACTTC. The gene calls are TRBV27 and TRBJ2-5; possible D gene TRBD1, 6 bases. CDR1 and CDR2 (germline): MNHEY, SMNVEV (reference sequence). The length of the CDR3 is 15 residues. V lost 5 bases to trimming and J lost 4 bases, with 17 bases between them.

The V gene is TRBV28, the J gene TRBJ2-7; D might be TRBD1 (5 bases). The CDR3 has 13 residues. Trimming took 5 bases from V and 5 from J, leaving 13 bases between them. CDR1 is MDHEN and CDR2 is SYDVKM in the germline V gene. The CDR3 sequence is CASSPTVTDEQYF. The CDR3 DNA reads TGTGCCAGCAGTCCGACAGTAACGGACGAGCAGTACTTC.

V is TRBV15 and J is TRBJ1-5, with unresolved D. CDR3 length equals 15 residues. Germline lookup yields CDR1 LNHNV and CDR2 YYDKDF (reference sequence). V was trimmed by 1 base and J by 7 bases, leaving 14 bases between them. DNA of the CDR3: TGTGCCACCAGCAGAGTAACGGCAGTCCCCCAGCCCCAGCATTTT. It specifies CATSRVTAVPQPQHF.

The J gene is TRBJ2-7, the V gene TRBV10-2; 9 bases agree with TRBD2. V lost 8 bases, J lost 2 bases, and 13 bases stayed unmatched. Germline values: CDR1 WSHSY, CDR2 SAAADI. The CDR3 totals 16 residues. This CDR3 is CASFHKIAGAPYEQYF. The CDR3 DNA is TGCGCCAGCTTTCACAAGATAGCGGGAGCCCCCTACGAGCAGTACTTC.

The genes are TRBV19 and TRBJ2-3; D gene unclear. The CDR3 is made up of 11 amino acids. CDR1 is LNHDA, CDR2 SQIVND, per germline (reference sequence). V was shortened by 3 bases and J by 6 bases, with 4 bases between the two germline ends. The CDR3 sequence is CASSILDTQYF. DNA of the CDR3: TGTGCCAGTAGTATTCTGGATACGCAGTATTTT.

V usage is TRBV5-1 and J usage is TRBJ2-5; D is unclear. Deletions cut 2 bases from V and 1 base from J, with 0 bases between. The germline V gene encodes CDR1 SGHRS and CDR2 YFSETQ. The CDR3 spans 11 residues. The CDR3 sequence: CASSFQETQYF. Here the CDR3 DNA reads TGCGCCAGCAGCTTCCAAGAGACCCAGTACTTC. The full variable domain, completed using reference TRBV5-1 and TRBJ2-5, is KAGVTQTPRYLIKTRGQQVTLSCSPISGHRSVSWYQQTPGQGLQFLFEYFSETQRNKGNFPGRFSGRQFSNSRSEMNVSTLELGDSALYLCASSFQETQYFGPGTRLLVL.

This chain joins TRBV15 and TRBJ2-7, with 8 positions matching TRBD1. Losses at the gene ends were 4 bases for V and 0 bases for J; bases not matched to a gene: 8. Germline V gene sequence: CDR1 LNHNV, CDR2 YYDKDF (reference sequence). The CDR3 loop spans 16 amino acids. CDR3 residues: CATSTHSGGGSYEQYF. CDR3 in DNA: TGTGCCACCAGCACCCACTCAGGGGGCGGCTCCTACGAGCAGTACTTC.

There are a few counts of this clone. This chain links TRBV19 with TRBJ1-5, with D perhaps TRBD1 (6 bases). Trimming cost V 11 bases and J 5 bases, with 19 bases left between them. Per germline, CDR1 LNHDA and CDR2 SQIVND (reference sequence). This CDR3 region has 14 residues. The chain's CDR3 is CAAGEVVGYQPQHF. CDR3 sequence (DNA): TGTGCCGCAGGGGAGGTGGTGGGATATCAGCCCCAGCATTTT.

The CDR3: CASSSRGNQPQHF. The DNA of the CDR3 is TGTGCCAGCAGTTCGAGGGGCAATCAGCCCCAGCATTTT. This chain joins TRBV6-5 and TRBJ1-5; D not resolved. Germline-derived CDR1 and CDR2 are MNHEY and SVGAGI. The CDR3 runs to 13 residues. V lost 4 bases and J lost 2, with 6 bases in between.

This chain uses TRBV7-9 with TRBJ2-2; D might be TRBD1 or TRBD2, each matching 6 bases. V lost 8 bases, J lost 3 bases, and 16 bases lay in between. The CDR3 has 15 residues. Germline assignment: CDR1 SEHNR and CDR2 FQNEAQ (reference sequence). This CDR3 reads CASARGVEDTGELFF. DNA for the CDR3: TGTGCCAGCGCGAGGGGGGTTGAGGACACCGGGGAGCTGTTTTTT.

This clone was counted a single time. V and J are TRBV27 and TRBJ2-1, with TRBD2 identical over 8 bases. The CDR3 length is 13 residues. The V and J ends lost 3 bases and 7 bases, in that order; junction bases with no gene match: 2. The germline V gene has CDR1 MNHEY and CDR2 SMNVEV (reference sequence). This chain's CDR3 is CASSLGLGNEQFF. The CDR3 DNA is TGTGCCAGCAGTTTGGGACTAGGGAATGAGCAGTTCTTC.

The table lists this clone with a count of one. The J gene is TRBJ1-2, the V gene TRBV7-9; a possible D gene is TRBD1 (5 bases). The V end lost 0 bases, the J end lost 7 bases, and 9 bases lay between the germline ends. CDR1 and CDR2 (germline): SEHNR, FQNEAQ (reference sequence). The CDR3 totals 13 residues. The CDR3: CASSLAGDGGYTF. DNA of the CDR3: TGTGCCAGCAGCTTAGCAGGGGACGGTGGCTACACCTTC.

The chain joins TRBV7-2 to TRBJ1-1; no reliable D call. Trimming cost V 8 bases and J 8 bases, with 15 bases left between them. The CDR3 extends over 12 amino acids. Germline CDR1 is SGHTA and CDR2 is FQGNSA. The CDR3 nucleotides read TGTGCCAGCTTGGCTTCGGGTCAGGAAGCTTTCTTT. Amino acids: CASLASGQEAFF. Combining the CDR3 with reference TRBV7-2 and TRBJ1-1 gives the whole variable domain GAGVSQSPSNKVTEKGKDVELRCDPISGHTALYWYRQSLGQGLEFLIYFQGNSAPDKSGLPSDRFSAERTGGSVSTLTIQRTQQEDSAVYLCASLASGQEAFFGQGTRLTVV.